These 29 T cell receptor beta chains were sequenced from one sample in a study of blood T cell repertoires in COVID-19. Assay used: immunoSEQ multiplex PCR; TCRdb lists only in-frame clones, some missing. The repertoire includes under 250,000 clones, roughly 80% of them detected once, and approximately 4% sits in the top ten. The material sequenced was peripheral blood. These receptors all stem from a man aged 50 or older with active or convalescent COVID-19.

The chain carries TRBV6-5 and TRBJ2-3; a weak D match, TRBD2 (6 bases). V shed 6 bases and J shed 3 bases, with 13 bases lying between them. The CDR3 is 14 amino acids. Germline-derived CDR1 and CDR2 are MNHEY and SVGAGI. The CDR3 sequence: CASSSTRGTDTQYF. As DNA, the CDR3 is TGTGCCAGCAGCTCGACTAGAGGGACAGATACGCAGTATTTT.

The V gene is TRBV2, the J gene TRBJ1-4, with D tentatively TRBD1 (6 bases). The germline V and J ends were trimmed by 6 bases and 7 bases, with 9 bases remaining between them. Germline V gives CDR1 SNHLY, CDR2 FYNNEI. The CDR3 extends over 12 amino acids. The CDR3 DNA sequence: TGTGCCAGCAGGGGCAGGGGTGAAAAACTGTTTTTT. The encoded protein is CASRGRGEKLFF.

CDR3 residues: CASSIRDRGLFSGNTIYF. For the CDR3, the DNA is TGTGCCAGCAGCATCCGGGACAGGGGTTTATTCTCTGGAAACACCATATATTTT. The genes are TRBV5-4 and TRBJ1-3, with 10 positions matching TRBD1. The germline CDR1 and CDR2 sequences are SGHNT and YYREEE (reference sequence). The CDR3 loop spans 18 amino acids. The V segment lost 4 bases and the J segment 0 bases; nucleotides outside the gene matches: 10. Combining the CDR3 with reference TRBV5-4 and TRBJ1-3 gives the whole variable domain ETGVTQSPTHLIKTRGQQVTLRCSSQSGHNTVSWYQQALGQGPQFIFQYYREEENGRGNFPPRFSGLQFPNYSSELNVNALELDDSALYLCASSIRDRGLFSGNTIYFGEGSWLTVV.

The gene calls are TRBV19 and TRBJ1-2; TRBD1 might be the D (6 bases). The germline CDR1 and CDR2 sequences are LNHDA and SQIVND (reference sequence). The V end lost 5 bases, the J end lost 7 bases, and 14 bases lay between the germline ends. This CDR3 region has 13 residues. In DNA, the CDR3 is TGTGCCAGTAGTGCCAGGGGATATAGTGGCTACACCTTC. Protein product: CASSARGYSGYTF.

The V call is TRBV6-5, the J call TRBJ1-2, with unresolved D. The CDR3 extends over 12 amino acids. CDR1 MNHEY and CDR2 SVGAGI come from the germline V gene. Deletions cut 7 bases from V and 5 bases from J, with 11 bases between. The CDR3 loop is CASTRGGYGYTF. In DNA, the CDR3 is TGTGCCAGCACTCGCGGTGGATATGGCTACACCTTC.

This clone appeared a single time. The DNA of the CDR3 is TGTGCCAGCAGCCAAGACAGGCGACAAGATATTGTCCACGAGCAGTACTTC. Its translation is CASSQDRRQDIVHEQYF. The chain links TRBV14 to TRBJ2-7; no clear D. The CDR3 loop spans 17 amino acids. Germline CDR1 SGHDN, CDR2 FVKESK. Trimming removed 0 bases from V and 5 bases from J, with 20 bases in between. The full variable domain, completed using reference TRBV14 and TRBJ2-7, is EAGVTQFPSHSVIEKGQTVTLRCDPISGHDNLYWYRRVMGKEIKFLLHFVKESKQDESGMPNNRFLAERTGGTYSTLKVQPAELEDSGVYFCASSQDRRQDIVHEQYFGPGTRLTVT.

The chain has TRBV25-1 and TRBJ1-1; tentatively, D is TRBD1 (5 bases). This CDR3 has 13 amino acids. V lost 6 bases, J lost 4 bases, and 12 bases lay in between. CDR1 and CDR2 (germline): MGHDK, SYGVNS. CDR3 protein: CASSPAGGTEAFF. CDR3 sequence (DNA): TGTGCCAGCAGCCCGGCCGGGGGCACTGAAGCTTTCTTT.

V usage is TRBV2 and J usage is TRBJ2-2; D perhaps matches TRBD2 (5 bases). Germline CDR1 is SNHLY and CDR2 is FYNNEI. The CDR3 totals 16 residues. Trimming took 3 bases from V and 5 from J, leaving 16 bases between them. CDR3 sequence reads: CASSDPDWPLTGELFF. For the CDR3, the DNA is TGTGCCAGCAGTGATCCGGACTGGCCTTTGACCGGGGAGCTGTTTTTT.

This clone was seen more than once but under ten times. The rearrangement links TRBV20-1 to TRBJ2-1; TRBD2 is a possible D gene (5 bases). Germline V lookup: CDR1 DFQATT, CDR2 SNEGSKA (reference sequence). This CDR3 has 10 residues. Trimming left V 6 bases short and J 13 bases short, with 13 bases between. The CDR3 region is CSAVQRGQFF. For the CDR3, the DNA is TGCAGTGCCGTCCAACGGGGTCAGTTCTTC.

This sequence joins TRBV5-1 and TRBJ2-2; D is unclear. This CDR3 comprises 14 residues. The germline CDR1 and CDR2 sequences are SGHRS and YFSETQ. V lost 4 bases, J lost 3 bases, and 10 bases lay in between. Written as DNA, the CDR3 is TGCGCCAGCAGCCCAAACCGGGACACCGGGGAGCTGTTTTTT. Its protein product is CASSPNRDTGELFF.

The chain uses TRBV6-5 and TRBJ1-3, with 10 bases lining up with TRBD1. The CDR3 is 16 amino acids. Germline CDR1 is MNHEY and CDR2 is SVGAGI. The V gene end was trimmed by 3 bases and the J gene end by 6 bases; junction bases not matched to a gene: 8. As DNA, the CDR3 is TGTGCCAGCAGTTATTCCGGGACAGGGGTGGAAAACACCATATATTTT. Translating gives CASSYSGTGVENTIYF.

This chain uses TRBV12-3 or TRBV12-4 with TRBJ2-5; D unclear. This CDR3 has 13 residues. V lost 2 bases and J 2 bases, leaving 6 bases between the germline ends. The CDR3 region is CASSLLTQETQYF. CDR3 bases: TGTGCCAGCAGTTTATTGACTCAAGAGACCCAGTACTTC.

This clone was seen only a few times. The V gene is TRBV12-3 or TRBV12-4, the J gene TRBJ1-5, with D maybe TRBD1 (5 bases). The ends were cut back, 6 bases at V and 8 bases at J, with 11 bases in the middle. CDR3 length equals 12 residues. The DNA of the CDR3 is TGTGCCAGCAGGCGGGACGGCGAGCCCCAGCATTTT. Encoded protein: CASRRDGEPQHF.

This clone came up once. The chain uses TRBV30 and TRBJ2-7; no definite D call. The CDR3 is 11 amino acids. The V end was cut by 1 base, the J end by 2 bases, with 3 bases between. The germline V gene has CDR1 GTSNPN and CDR2 SVGIG (reference sequence). The CDR3 here is CAWSGAYEQYF. Here the CDR3 DNA reads TGTGCCTGGAGTGGCGCCTACGAGCAGTACTTC.

This clone was recorded once. The rearrangement joins TRBV21-1 to TRBJ2-3; TRBD1 is the table's D call and was not checked against the DNA. TRBV21-1 is deemed a pseudogene. The CDR3 is 14 amino acids. The CDR3 DNA reads as TGTGCCAGCGGGGACAGGGGGCCTGTAGATACGCAGTATTTT. Protein: CASGDRGPVDTQYF.

This chain joins TRBV30 and TRBJ1-6, with D possibly TRBD1 on 5 matching bases. Trimming shortened V by 2 bases and J by 8 bases, and 13 bases separated the two germline ends. This CDR3 region has 14 residues. Per the germline V gene, CDR1 is GTSNPN and CDR2 is SVGIG (reference sequence). In DNA form, the CDR3 reads TGTGCCTGGAGTCGCGGGGGAGGCGATTCACCCCTCCACTTT. Translated, it gives CAWSRGGGDSPLHF.

Here the CDR3 DNA reads TGCGCCAGCAGCCTTGGGCTGGGCCCCAACTATGGCTACACCTTC. Its protein product is CASSLGLGPNYGYTF. The chain joins TRBV4-3 to TRBJ1-2, with D unresolved. Per the germline V gene, CDR1 is LGHNA and CDR2 is YSLEER. The CDR3 runs to 15 residues. The V end was cut by 4 bases, the J end by 2 bases, with 14 bases between.

This rearrangement joins TRBV9 to TRBJ1-4; D not resolved. Trimming removed 0 bases at V and 8 bases at J, with 11 bases between. From germline, CDR1 is SGDLS and CDR2 YYNGEE. The CDR3 length is 14 residues. The CDR3 region has the DNA TGTGCCAGCAGCGTAGATGGGGAGAGGGAAAAACTGTTTTTT. Its protein is CASSVDGEREKLFF.

DNA of the CDR3: TGCGCCAGCAGCTTGGACGGCGGGGAGCTGTTTTTT. Protein: CASSLDGGELFF. The rearrangement joins TRBV5-1 to TRBJ2-2; D call uncertain. Per germline, CDR1 SGHRS and CDR2 YFSETQ. This CDR3 region has 12 residues. Trimming shortened V by 0 bases and J by 7 bases, and 4 bases separated the two germline ends.

This clone was counted between two and nine times. The CDR3 sequence: CASSSRGPGSGNTIYF. Here the CDR3 DNA reads TGTGCCAGCAGTTCAAGGGGGCCTGGCTCTGGAAACACCATATATTTT. V usage is TRBV27 and J usage is TRBJ1-3; 7 nucleotides match TRBD1. Germline V lookup: CDR1 MNHEY, CDR2 SMNVEV (reference sequence). The V gene end was trimmed by 4 bases and the J gene end by 0 bases; junction bases not matched to a gene: 6. CDR3 length: 16 residues.

This clone was observed a handful of times. V gene TRBV6-1 combines with J gene TRBJ1-2, with D uncertain. The ends were cut back, 3 bases at V and 7 bases at J, with 6 bases in the middle. This CDR3 is built from 11 residues. From germline, CDR1 is MNHNS and CDR2 SASEGT. This CDR3 reads CASSDRFGYTF. DNA of the CDR3: TGTGCCAGCAGTGACAGGTTTGGCTACACCTTC.

This clone was seen only a few times. The rearrangement uses TRBV5-1 and TRBJ1-1; TRBD1 aligns across 7 bases. With 3 bases clipped from V and 5 bases from J, the junction kept 13 bases outside the gene matches. CDR3 length: 16 amino acids. Germline V gives CDR1 SGHRS, CDR2 YFSETQ. This CDR3 is CASSWSRQGSRTEAFF. In DNA form, the CDR3 reads TGCGCCAGCAGCTGGAGCCGACAGGGCTCGAGGACTGAAGCTTTCTTT.

CDR3 sequence reads: CASSKSGTGDSPLHF. The CDR3 DNA is TGTGCCAGTAGTAAGTCCGGGACAGGTGATTCACCCCTCCACTTT. The chain uses TRBV19 and TRBJ1-6; 8 nucleotides line up with TRBD1. Germline trimming cut 4 bases from V and 8 bases from J; bases unmatched to any gene: 7. Germline lookup yields CDR1 LNHDA and CDR2 SQIVND (reference sequence). This CDR3 region has 15 residues.

This chain links TRBV11-2 with TRBJ2-7, with 8 bases that match TRBD1. The CDR3 has 16 residues. V dropped 6 bases and J dropped 2; count of bases not matched to a gene: 12. Germline values: CDR1 SGHAT, CDR2 FQNNGV. The CDR3 loop is CASSTTGGFGPYEQYF. CDR3 bases: TGTGCCAGCAGTACAACAGGGGGTTTTGGCCCCTACGAGCAGTACTTC.

The chain links TRBV23-1 to TRBJ2-2; TRBD1 might be the D (6 bases). TRBV23-1 is an ORF, and what it does is uncertain. The V end was cut by 2 bases, the J end by 5 bases, with 18 bases between. The CDR3 runs 17 residues. The CDR3 reads CASSQLRTDRRTGELFF. In DNA, the CDR3 is TGCGCCAGCAGTCAACTGAGGACAGACAGGAGGACCGGGGAGCTGTTTTTT.

The rearrangement joins TRBV27 to TRBJ2-2; D is unclear. Germline-derived CDR1 and CDR2 are MNHEY and SMNVEV (reference sequence). This CDR3 is 15 amino acids long. V lost 6 bases to trimming and J lost 1 base, with 12 bases between them. Here the CDR3 DNA reads TGTGCCAGCAGATCAGAGGTTGTGAACACCGGGGAGCTGTTTTTT. Protein: CASRSEVVNTGELFF.

The chain joins TRBV4-2 to TRBJ2-7; 7 nucleotides line up with TRBD1. V gave up 1 base and J gave up 1 base; unmatched junction bases: 10. The CDR3 has 17 amino acids. CDR1 LGHNA and CDR2 YNFKEQ come from the germline V gene. Here the CDR3 reads CASSQGDRSIGSYEQYF. CDR3 DNA sequence: TGTGCCAGCAGCCAAGGGGACAGAAGTATCGGTTCCTACGAGCAGTACTTC.

This chain connects TRBV6-5 to TRBJ1-3; 9 nucleotides align to TRBD1. CDR1 is MNHEY and CDR2 is SVGAGI in the germline V gene. The CDR3 covers 15 residues. V gave up 6 bases and J gave up 4 bases; unmatched junction bases: 7. The CDR3 DNA is TGTGCCAGCAGCCCGGGACAGGGAGCCGGAAACACCATATATTTT. Amino acid sequence: CASSPGQGAGNTIYF.

The chain employs TRBV14 and TRBJ1-2; D is ambiguous. This CDR3 comprises 12 residues. V shed 2 bases and J shed 9 bases, with 10 bases lying between them. Germline V gene data show CDR1 as SGHDN and CDR2 as FVKESK. The CDR3 bases are TGTGCCAGCAGCCAATTAGGAGGGCGCTACACCTTC. This encodes CASSQLGGRYTF. Based on the CDR3 plus reference TRBV14 and TRBJ1-2, the full variable domain is EAGVTQFPSHSVIEKGQTVTLRCDPISGHDNLYWYRRVMGKEIKFLLHFVKESKQDESGMPNNRFLAERTGGTYSTLKVQPAELEDSGVYFCASSQLGGRYTFGSGTRLTVV.